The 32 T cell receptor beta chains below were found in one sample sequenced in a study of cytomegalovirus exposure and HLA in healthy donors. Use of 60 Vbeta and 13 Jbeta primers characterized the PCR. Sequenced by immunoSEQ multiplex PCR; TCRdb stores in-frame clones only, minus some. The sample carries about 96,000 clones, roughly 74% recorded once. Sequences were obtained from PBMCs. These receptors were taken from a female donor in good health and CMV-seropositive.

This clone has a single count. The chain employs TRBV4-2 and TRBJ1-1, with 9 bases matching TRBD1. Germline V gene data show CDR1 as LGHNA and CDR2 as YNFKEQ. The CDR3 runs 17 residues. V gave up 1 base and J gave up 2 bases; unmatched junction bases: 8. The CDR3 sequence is CASSQGRQGVRNTEAFF. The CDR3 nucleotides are TGTGCCAGCAGCCAAGGCAGACAGGGGGTGCGTAACACTGAAGCTTTCTTT.

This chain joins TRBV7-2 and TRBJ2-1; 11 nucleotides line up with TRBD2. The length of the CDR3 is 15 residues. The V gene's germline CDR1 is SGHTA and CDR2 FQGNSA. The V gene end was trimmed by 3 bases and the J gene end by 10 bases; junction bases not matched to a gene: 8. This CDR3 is CASSFLHLAGGEQFF. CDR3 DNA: TGTGCCAGCAGCTTTCTACATTTAGCGGGAGGGGAGCAGTTCTTC.

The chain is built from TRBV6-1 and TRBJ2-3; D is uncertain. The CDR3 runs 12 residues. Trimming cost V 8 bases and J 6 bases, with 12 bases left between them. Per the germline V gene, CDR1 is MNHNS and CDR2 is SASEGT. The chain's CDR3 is CASRVLGDTQYF. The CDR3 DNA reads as TGTGCCAGCCGTGTACTTGGTGATACGCAGTATTTT.

The CDR3 region is CASSFGENTGELFF. CDR3 nucleotide sequence: TGTGCCAGCAGCTTCGGTGAGAACACCGGGGAGCTGTTTTTT. The J gene is TRBJ2-2, the V gene TRBV11-3; D not resolved. From germline, CDR1 is SGHNT and CDR2 YENEEA. The CDR3 covers 14 residues. The V and J ends lost 3 bases and 1 base respectively, with 6 bases between them.

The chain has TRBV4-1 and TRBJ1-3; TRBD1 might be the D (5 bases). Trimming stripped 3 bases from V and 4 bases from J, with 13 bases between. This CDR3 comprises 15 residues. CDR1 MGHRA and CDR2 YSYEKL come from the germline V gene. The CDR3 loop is CASSQLVGGGNTIYF. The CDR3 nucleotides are TGCGCCAGCAGCCAGCTTGTGGGGGGAGGAAACACCATATATTTT.

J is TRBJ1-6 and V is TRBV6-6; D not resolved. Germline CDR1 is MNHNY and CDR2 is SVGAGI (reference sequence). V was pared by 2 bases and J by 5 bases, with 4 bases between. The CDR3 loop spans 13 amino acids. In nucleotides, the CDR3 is TGTGCCAGCAGTTACACTGATAATTCACCCCTCCACTTT. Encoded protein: CASSYTDNSPLHF.

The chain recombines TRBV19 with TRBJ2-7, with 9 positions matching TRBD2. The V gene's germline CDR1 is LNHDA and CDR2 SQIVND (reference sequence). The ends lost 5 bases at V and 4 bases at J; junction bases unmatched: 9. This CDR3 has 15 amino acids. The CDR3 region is CASSPSGGRFYEQYF. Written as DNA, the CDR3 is TGTGCCAGTAGTCCCAGCGGGGGGCGGTTTTACGAGCAGTACTTC.

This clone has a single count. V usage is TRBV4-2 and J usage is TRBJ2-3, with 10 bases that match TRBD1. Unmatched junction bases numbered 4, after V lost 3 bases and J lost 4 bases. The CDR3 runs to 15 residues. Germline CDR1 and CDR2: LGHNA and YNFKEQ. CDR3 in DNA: TGTGCCAGCAGCCAGGGACAGGGGAGCCCAGATACGCAGTATTTT. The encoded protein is CASSQGQGSPDTQYF.

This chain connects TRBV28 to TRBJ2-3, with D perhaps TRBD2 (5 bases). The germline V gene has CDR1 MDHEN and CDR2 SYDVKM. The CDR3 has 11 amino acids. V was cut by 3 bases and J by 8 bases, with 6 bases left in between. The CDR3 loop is CASSLSGTQYF. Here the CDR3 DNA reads TGTGCCAGCAGTTTGAGCGGTACGCAGTATTTT.

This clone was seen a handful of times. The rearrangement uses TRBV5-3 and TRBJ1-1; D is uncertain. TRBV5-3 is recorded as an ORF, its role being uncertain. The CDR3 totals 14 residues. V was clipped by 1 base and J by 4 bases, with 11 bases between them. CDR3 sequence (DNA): TGTGCCAGAAGCTTGTTGTGCCGGGGCACTGAAGCTTTCTTT. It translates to CARSLLCRGTEAFF.

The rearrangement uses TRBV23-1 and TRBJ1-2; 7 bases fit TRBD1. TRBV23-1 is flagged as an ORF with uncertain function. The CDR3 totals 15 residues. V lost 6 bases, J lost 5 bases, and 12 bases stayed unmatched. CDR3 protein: CASSVGQGGGYGYTF. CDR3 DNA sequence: TGCGCCAGCAGCGTTGGACAAGGGGGCGGGTATGGCTACACCTTC.

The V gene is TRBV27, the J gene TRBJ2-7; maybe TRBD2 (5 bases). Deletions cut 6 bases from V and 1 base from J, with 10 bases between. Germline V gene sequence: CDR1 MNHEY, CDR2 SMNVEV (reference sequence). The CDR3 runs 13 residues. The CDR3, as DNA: TGTGCCAGCAGGAGGGAGACGTCCTACGAGCAGTACTTC. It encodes CASRRETSYEQYF.

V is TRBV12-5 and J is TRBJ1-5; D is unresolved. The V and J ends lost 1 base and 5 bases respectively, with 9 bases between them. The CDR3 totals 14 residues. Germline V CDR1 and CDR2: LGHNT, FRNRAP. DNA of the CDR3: TGTGCTAGTGGTTTGGGAGTCGGAGATCAGCCCCAGCATTTT. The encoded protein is CASGLGVGDQPQHF.

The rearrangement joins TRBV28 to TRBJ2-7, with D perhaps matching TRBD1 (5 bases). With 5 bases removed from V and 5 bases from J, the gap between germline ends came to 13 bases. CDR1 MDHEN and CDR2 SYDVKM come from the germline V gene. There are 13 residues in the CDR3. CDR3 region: CASSAQGSHEQYF. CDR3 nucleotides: TGTGCCAGCAGTGCGCAGGGTTCCCACGAGCAGTACTTC.

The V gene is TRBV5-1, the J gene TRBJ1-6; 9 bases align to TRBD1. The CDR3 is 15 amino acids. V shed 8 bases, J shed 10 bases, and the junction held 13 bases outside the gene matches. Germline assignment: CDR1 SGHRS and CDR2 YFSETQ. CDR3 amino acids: CARLPTGGGRSPLHF. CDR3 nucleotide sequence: TGCGCCAGACTACCCACAGGGGGCGGACGGTCACCCCTCCACTTT.

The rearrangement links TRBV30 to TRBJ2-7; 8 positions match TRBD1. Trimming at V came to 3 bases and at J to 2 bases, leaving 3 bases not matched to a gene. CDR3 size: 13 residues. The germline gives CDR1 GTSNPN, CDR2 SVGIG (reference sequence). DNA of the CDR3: TGTGCCTGGAGGGCAGGGGGCACCTACGAGCAGTACTTC. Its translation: CAWRAGGTYEQYF.

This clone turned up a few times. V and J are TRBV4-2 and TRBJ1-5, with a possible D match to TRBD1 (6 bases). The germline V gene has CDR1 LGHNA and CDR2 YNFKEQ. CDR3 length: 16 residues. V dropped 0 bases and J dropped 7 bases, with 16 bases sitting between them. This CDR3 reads CASSQDTRQGIQPQHF. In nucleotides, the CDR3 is TGTGCCAGCAGCCAAGATACCCGTCAGGGGATACAGCCCCAGCATTTT.

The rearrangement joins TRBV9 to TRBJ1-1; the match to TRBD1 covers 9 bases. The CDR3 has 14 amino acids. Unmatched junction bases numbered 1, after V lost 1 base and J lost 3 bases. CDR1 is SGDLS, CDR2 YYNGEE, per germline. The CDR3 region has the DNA TGTGCCAGCAGCGTAAGGGACAGGGACACTGAAGCTTTCTTT. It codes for CASSVRDRDTEAFF. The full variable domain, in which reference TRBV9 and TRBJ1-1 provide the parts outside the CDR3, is DSGVTQTPKHLITATGQRVTLRCSPRSGDLSVYWYQQSLDQGLQFLIQYYNGEERAKGNILERFSAQQFPDLHSELNLSSLELGDSALYFCASSVRDRDTEAFFGQGTRLTVV.

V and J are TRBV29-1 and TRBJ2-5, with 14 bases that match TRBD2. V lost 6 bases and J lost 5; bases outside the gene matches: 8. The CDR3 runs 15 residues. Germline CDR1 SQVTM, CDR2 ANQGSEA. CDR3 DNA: TGCAGCGTCGAGGGGACTAGCGGGAGAGGGGAGACCCAGTACTTC. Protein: CSVEGTSGRGETQYF.

The CDR3 region has the DNA TGTGCCAGCAGTGAGGACAGGGCTACGAATACGCAGTATTTT. This translates into CASSEDRATNTQYF. The J gene is TRBJ2-3, the V gene TRBV6-4; 8 positions agree with TRBD1. The length of the CDR3 is 14 residues. Per the germline V gene, CDR1 is MRHNA and CDR2 is SNTAGT. The junction had 6 bases not matched to a gene; V was cut back by 3 bases and J by 7 bases.

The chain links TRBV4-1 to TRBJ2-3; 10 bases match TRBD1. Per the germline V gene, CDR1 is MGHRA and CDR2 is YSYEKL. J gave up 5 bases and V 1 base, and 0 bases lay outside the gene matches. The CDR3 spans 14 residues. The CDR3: CASSQGTGGDTQYF. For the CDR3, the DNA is TGCGCCAGCAGCCAAGGGACAGGGGGAGATACGCAGTATTTT.

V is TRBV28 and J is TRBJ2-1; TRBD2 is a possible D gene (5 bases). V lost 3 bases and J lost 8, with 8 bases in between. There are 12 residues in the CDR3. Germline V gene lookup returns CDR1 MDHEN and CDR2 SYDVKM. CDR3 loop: CASSFTRHEQFF. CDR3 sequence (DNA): TGTGCCAGCAGTTTCACTAGACATGAGCAGTTCTTC.

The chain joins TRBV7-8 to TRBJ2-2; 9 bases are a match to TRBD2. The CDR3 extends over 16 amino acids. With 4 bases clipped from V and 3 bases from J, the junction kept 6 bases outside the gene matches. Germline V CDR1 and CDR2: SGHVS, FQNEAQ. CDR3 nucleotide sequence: TGTGCCAGCAGCTATAGCGGGGGTTCGTACACCGGGGAGCTGTTTTTT. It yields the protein CASSYSGGSYTGELFF.

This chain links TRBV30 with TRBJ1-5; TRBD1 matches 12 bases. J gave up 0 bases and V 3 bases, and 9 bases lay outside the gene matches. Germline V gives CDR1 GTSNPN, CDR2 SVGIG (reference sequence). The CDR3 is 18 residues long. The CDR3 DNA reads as TGTGCCTGGAGCGCGGGACAGGGGGCCACTTATAGCAATCAGCCCCAGCATTTT. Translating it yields CAWSAGQGATYSNQPQHF.

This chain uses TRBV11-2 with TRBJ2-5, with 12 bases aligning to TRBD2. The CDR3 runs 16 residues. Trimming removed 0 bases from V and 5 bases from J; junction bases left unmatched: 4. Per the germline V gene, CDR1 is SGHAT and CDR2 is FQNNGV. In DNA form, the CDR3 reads TGTGCCAGCAGCTTAGAAAGGGGGACTAGCGGGGAGACCCAGTACTTC. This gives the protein CASSLERGTSGETQYF. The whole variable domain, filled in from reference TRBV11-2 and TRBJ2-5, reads EAGVAQSPRYKIIEKRQSVAFWCNPISGHATLYWYQQILGQGPKLLIQFQNNGVVDDSQLPKDRFSAERLKGVDSTLKIQPAKLEDSAVYLCASSLERGTSGETQYFGPGTRLLVL.

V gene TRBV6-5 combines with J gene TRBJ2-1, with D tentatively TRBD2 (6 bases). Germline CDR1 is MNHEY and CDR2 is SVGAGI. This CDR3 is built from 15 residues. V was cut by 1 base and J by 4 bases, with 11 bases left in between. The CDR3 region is CASSYFSGTYNEQFF. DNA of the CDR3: TGTGCCAGCAGTTACTTTAGCGGAACTTACAATGAGCAGTTCTTC.

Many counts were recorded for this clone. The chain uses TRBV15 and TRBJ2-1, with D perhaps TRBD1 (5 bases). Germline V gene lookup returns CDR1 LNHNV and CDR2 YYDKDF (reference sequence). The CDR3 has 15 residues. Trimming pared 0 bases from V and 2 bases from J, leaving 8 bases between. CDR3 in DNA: TGTGCCACCAGCAGAGATTCAGGGACCTACAATGAGCAGTTCTTC. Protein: CATSRDSGTYNEQFF. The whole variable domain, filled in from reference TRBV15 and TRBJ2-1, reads DAMVIQNPRYQVTQFGKPVTLSCSQTLNHNVMYWYQQKSSQAPKLLFHYYDKDFNNEADTPDNFQSRRPNTSFCFLDIRSPGLGDTAMYLCATSRDSGTYNEQFFGPGTRLTVL.

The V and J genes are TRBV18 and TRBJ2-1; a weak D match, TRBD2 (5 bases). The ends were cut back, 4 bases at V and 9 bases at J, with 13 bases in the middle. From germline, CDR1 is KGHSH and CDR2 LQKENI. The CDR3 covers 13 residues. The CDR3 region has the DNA TGTGCCAGCTCACGCCTGGGGAGTACTGAGCAGTTCTTC. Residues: CASSRLGSTEQFF.

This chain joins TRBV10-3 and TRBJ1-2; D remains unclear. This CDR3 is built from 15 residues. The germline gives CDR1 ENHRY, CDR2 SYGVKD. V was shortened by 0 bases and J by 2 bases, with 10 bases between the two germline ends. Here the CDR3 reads CAISESVRRNYGYTF. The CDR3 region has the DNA TGTGCCATCAGTGAGTCAGTCCGGAGGAACTATGGCTACACCTTC.

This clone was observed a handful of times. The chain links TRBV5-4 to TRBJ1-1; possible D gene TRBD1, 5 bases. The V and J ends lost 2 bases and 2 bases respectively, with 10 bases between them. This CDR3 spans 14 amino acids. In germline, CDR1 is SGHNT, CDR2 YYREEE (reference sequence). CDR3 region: CASSFSQGNTEAFF. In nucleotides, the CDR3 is TGTGCCAGCAGCTTCTCGCAGGGTAACACTGAAGCTTTCTTT. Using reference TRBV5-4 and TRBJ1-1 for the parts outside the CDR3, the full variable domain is ETGVTQSPTHLIKTRGQQVTLRCSSQSGHNTVSWYQQALGQGPQFIFQYYREEENGRGNFPPRFSGLQFPNYSSELNVNALELDDSALYLCASSFSQGNTEAFFGQGTRLTVV.

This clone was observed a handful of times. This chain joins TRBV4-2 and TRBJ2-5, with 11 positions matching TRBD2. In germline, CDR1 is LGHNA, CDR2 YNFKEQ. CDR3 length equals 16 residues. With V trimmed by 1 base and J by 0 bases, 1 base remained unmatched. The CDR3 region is CASSQGLAGNQETQYF. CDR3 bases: TGTGCCAGCAGCCAAGGACTAGCGGGGAACCAAGAGACCCAGTACTTC.

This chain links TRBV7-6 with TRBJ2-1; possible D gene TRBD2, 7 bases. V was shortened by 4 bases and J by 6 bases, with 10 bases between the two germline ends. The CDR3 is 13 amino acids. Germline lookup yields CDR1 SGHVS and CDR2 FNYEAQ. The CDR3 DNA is TGTGCCAGCAGCTCCCGGGGGGCCAATGAGCAGTTCTTC. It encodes CASSSRGANEQFF.